This T cell receptor beta chain was observed in a study of T-cell reconstitution after alpha-beta-depleted transplantation in children. Unique molecular identifiers were built into the TCRbeta library. TCRdb analysed the PCR reads with MiXCR anew, one entry per CDR3 protein. The data show about 900,000 distinct CDR3 sequences, less than 30% seen once. The germline CDR1 and CDR2 sequences are SEHNR and FQNEAQ (reference sequence). The trim removed 5 bases at V and 2 bases at J, leaving 5 bases unmatched. The CDR3 runs to 15 residues. This receptor was obtained from a boy less than two years old who had a stem cell transplant for SCID, so the T cells may come from the graft donor. The chain carries TRBV7-9 and TRBJ2-2; 7 bases map to TRBD2. Sequencing was performed on PBMCs, mostly from graft donor cells, taken 360 days after TCRalphabeta/CD19-depleted stem cell transplant. The CDR3 DNA reads as TGTGCCAGCAGCCTGGGACTACTTAACACCGGGGAGCTGTTTTTT. Protein product: CASSLGLLNTGELFF.